This T cell receptor (beta chain) was documented in a study of PD-1 blockade in mismatch repair-deficient tumors. Looking at the study overall: Enrolled about 2013-2017, patients had progressing, pretreated mismatch repair-deficient cancers of around twelve types. Study observations and caveats: After pembrolizumab, tumor-resident clones rose rapidly, then generally contracted before radiologic responses.

About this clone itself: The antigen is not known.

The table came from immunoSEQ multiplex PCR; TCRdb's copy has only in-frame clones and leaves some out. The sample lists roughly 130,000 clones; 88% were seen once. This CDR3 spans 16 amino acids. V was cut by 2 bases and J by 9 bases, with 21 bases left in between. Germline V gives CDR1 SGHDT, CDR2 YYEEEE. This clonotype was obtained from an adult with mismatch repair-deficient cancer. The starting material was peripheral blood, obtained approximately 71 weeks after starting pembrolizumab. The chain uses TRBV5-6 and TRBJ2-1; the D gene is possibly TRBD2 (7 bases). The CDR3 coding sequence is TGTGCCAGCAGCTTCAGCGGGACAACGTGGAACAGTGAGCAGTTCTTC. Translation gives CASSFSGTTWNSEQFF.